The present T cell receptor (beta chain) was sequenced within a study of T cell repertoires in cytomegalovirus infection. Across the whole study: Well-studied HLA-B-restricted epitopes and recently identified HLA-C-restricted epitopes of CMV were both used in the study. TCR beta signatures that were public indicated CMV infection and matching HLA type. Study results and limitations: The study identified carriers of CMV plus the relevant HLA from cumulative public TCR beta family frequency. HLA-C-restricted CMV-specific TCR beta clonotypes were dominant in the ex vivo response.

TCRdb passed the reads through MiXCR, listing each CDR3 protein once. This table holds about 51,000 distinct CDR3 sequences, about a fifth found once. In germline, CDR1 is SGHTA, CDR2 FQGNSA. The CDR3 is made up of 12 amino acids. V lost 5 bases, J lost 5 bases, and 10 bases lay in between. Comment on this clonotype: The antigen is not known.

The sequence came from a human donor in good health (CMV status not recorded). Some clones in this sample may be carry-over from other donors' samples. The chain carries TRBV7-2 and TRBJ2-7; unclear D gene. Sequenced material: CD8+ T cells from cultured PBMCs, taken from culture after CMV antigen stimulation. CDR3 amino acids: CASSTHGHEQYF. Here the CDR3 DNA reads TGTGCCAGCAGCACCCATGGGCACGAGCAGTACTTC.